This T cell receptor beta chain derives from a study of radiation and T cells in renal cell carcinoma. Time point denoted: blood 2 weeks post-SBRT. Treatment noted: 15 Gy SBRT to primary tumor, nephrectomy 4 weeks later. Sequenced by immunoSEQ multiplex PCR; TCRdb stores in-frame clones only, minus some. The profile shows more than 100,000 clones, roughly 91% of them singletons. The source of this sequence is a woman aged 65 to 85 with renal cell carcinoma. Sequencing used blood, obtained from a patient whose treatment included radiotherapy and nephrectomy.

The CDR3 spells CASRSGTHNEQFF. DNA of the CDR3: TGTGCCAGCAGGTCCGGGACTCACAATGAGCAGTTCTTC. This rearrangement joins TRBV6-5 to TRBJ2-1; D may be TRBD2 (6 bases). V lost 6 bases and J lost 5, with 11 bases in between. Germline lookup yields CDR1 MNHEY and CDR2 SVGAGI. The CDR3 has 13 residues.